These 20 T cell receptor beta chains originate from one sample sequenced in a study of cytomegalovirus exposure and HLA in healthy donors. A multiplex PCR was run with 60 Vbeta primers and 13 Jbeta primers. Here immunoSEQ multiplex PCR was the method, and the copy in TCRdb shows in-frame clones only, minus some. The data contain roughly 110,000 clones, approximately 58% of them singletons. Sequencing was done on a sample of PBMCs. The receptors originated from a woman in her thirties in good health and CMV-seronegative.

The chain is built from TRBV29-1 and TRBJ2-2; 7 bases match TRBD2. V shed 4 bases, J shed 4 bases, and the junction held 6 bases outside the gene matches. The CDR3 extends over 14 amino acids. Germline V gene lookup returns CDR1 SQVTM and CDR2 ANQGSEA. The CDR3: CSVVWRESTGELFF. CDR3 nucleotide sequence: TGCAGCGTTGTTTGGCGGGAGAGCACCGGGGAGCTGTTTTTT.

The chain carries TRBV5-6 and TRBJ1-2; D is unresolved. CDR3 length: 14 amino acids. The germline V gene has CDR1 SGHDT and CDR2 YYEEEE. V was trimmed by 2 bases and J by 4 bases, leaving 12 bases between them. The CDR3 protein is CASSLPGRSYGYTF. In DNA form, the CDR3 reads TGTGCCAGCAGCTTACCGGGAAGAAGCTATGGCTACACCTTC.

The chain is built from TRBV7-9 and TRBJ1-3; D gene uncertain. CDR3 length: 17 residues. The V end lost 7 bases, the J end lost 0 bases, and 19 bases lay between the germline ends. Germline lookup yields CDR1 SEHNR and CDR2 FQNEAQ (reference sequence). The CDR3 sequence is CASKFLRGSSSGNTIYF. The CDR3 DNA sequence: TGTGCCAGCAAATTCCTACGGGGTTCCTCCTCTGGAAACACCATATATTTT.

CDR3 sequence: CASSLGLADPTDTQYF. CDR3 nucleotide sequence: TGCGCCAGCAGCTTGGGACTAGCGGACCCCACAGATACGCAGTATTTT. The V gene is TRBV5-1, the J gene TRBJ2-3; TRBD2 matches 9 bases. Germline values: CDR1 SGHRS, CDR2 YFSETQ. The CDR3 has 16 residues. The V segment lost 0 bases and the J segment 2 bases; nucleotides outside the gene matches: 4.

In DNA, the CDR3 is TGCGCCAGCCCGACAGAGAGACCTAACACTGAAGCTTTCTTT. It yields the protein CASPTERPNTEAFF. The chain carries TRBV5-1 and TRBJ1-1, with a possible D match to TRBD1 (5 bases). V was shortened by 7 bases and J by 2 bases, with 15 bases between the two germline ends. CDR1 and CDR2 (germline): SGHRS, YFSETQ. CDR3 size: 14 residues.

J is TRBJ1-6 and V is TRBV11-2; 12 positions match TRBD1. This CDR3 comprises 19 residues. V lost 5 bases, J lost 6 bases, and 14 bases stayed unmatched. The germline gives CDR1 SGHAT, CDR2 FQNNGV. The CDR3 loop reads CASSARGTGGRGPNSPLHF. In DNA, the CDR3 is TGTGCCAGCAGCGCCCGCGGGACAGGGGGCAGGGGCCCTAATTCACCCCTCCACTTT.

The V call is TRBV7-9, the J call TRBJ2-7; D perhaps matches TRBD1 (6 bases). The V gene lost 5 bases and the J gene lost 0 bases, with 20 bases spanning the gap. Germline V gene lookup returns CDR1 SEHNR and CDR2 FQNEAQ (reference sequence). This CDR3 comprises 17 residues. CDR3 sequence (DNA): TGTGCCAGCAGCCCGATGGGGCGACAGGCGAGCTCCTACGAGCAGTACTTC. It encodes CASSPMGRQASSYEQYF.

This chain uses TRBV4-2 with TRBJ2-2; maybe TRBD2 (6 bases). Per the germline V gene, CDR1 is LGHNA and CDR2 is YNFKEQ. V dropped 0 bases and J dropped 8 bases, with 10 bases sitting between them. This CDR3 region has 14 residues. The CDR3 protein is CASSQDVLAGELFF. DNA of the CDR3: TGTGCCAGCAGCCAAGATGTACTAGCAGGGGAGCTGTTTTTT.

This sequence joins TRBV15 and TRBJ1-6, with a tentative D call TRBD1 (6 bases). Germline loops: CDR1 LNHNV, CDR2 YYDKDF (reference sequence). The CDR3 has 15 residues. Trimming took 5 bases from V and 8 from J, leaving 16 bases between them. CDR3 region: CATSPHGTYDSPLHF. The CDR3 nucleotides read TGTGCCACCAGCCCACACGGGACATATGATTCACCCCTCCACTTT.

This clone was seen only a few times. V is TRBV6-1 and J is TRBJ1-2, with a possible D match to TRBD1 (5 bases). V was shortened by 2 bases and J by 4 bases, with 11 bases between the two germline ends. CDR3 length equals 14 residues. In germline, CDR1 is MNHNS, CDR2 SASEGT. As DNA, the CDR3 is TGTGCCAGCAGTGAAAATCGGGGGGGCTATGGCTACACCTTC. It codes for CASSENRGGYGYTF.

This clone was counted between two and nine times. The gene calls are TRBV7-2 and TRBJ2-3, with D unresolved. Germline V gene sequence: CDR1 SGHTA, CDR2 FQGNSA. CDR3 size: 17 residues. With 5 bases removed from V and 0 bases from J, the gap between germline ends came to 18 bases. CDR3 loop: CASSQPGRGASTDTQYF. CDR3 DNA sequence: TGTGCCAGCAGCCAGCCGGGTCGAGGTGCTAGCACAGATACGCAGTATTTT.

This chain links TRBV7-9 with TRBJ1-4; weak D call: TRBD1 (5 bases). Trimming removed 0 bases at V and 8 bases at J, with 10 bases between. Germline assignment: CDR1 SEHNR and CDR2 FQNEAQ (reference sequence). This CDR3 has 14 residues. The CDR3 region has the DNA TGTGCCAGCAGCTTAGCGGACCGGGGGGAAAAACTGTTTTTT. It specifies CASSLADRGEKLFF. The whole variable domain, filled in from reference TRBV7-9 and TRBJ1-4, reads DTGVSQNPRHKITKRGQNVTFRCDPISEHNRLYWYRQTLGQGPEFLTYFQNEAQLEKSRLLSDRFSAERPKGSFSTLEIQRTEQGDSAMYLCASSLADRGEKLFFGSGTQLSVL.

This clone has more than one count but fewer than ten. The CDR3 spells CASSLGTASEKLFF. The CDR3 DNA is TGCGCCAGCAGCTTGGGGACAGCGTCTGAAAAACTGTTTTTT. The rearrangement joins TRBV5-1 to TRBJ1-4; TRBD1 is a possible D gene (6 bases). Trimming pared 0 bases from V and 7 bases from J, leaving 10 bases between. There are 14 residues in the CDR3. Looked up from germline, CDR1 is SGHRS and CDR2 is YFSETQ.

V gene TRBV19 combines with J gene TRBJ2-2, with D unresolved. Trimming took off 5 bases at V and 6 bases at J, with 4 bases between the two ends. The germline CDR1 and CDR2 sequences are LNHDA and SQIVND (reference sequence). This CDR3 comprises 11 residues. The CDR3: CASSPPGELFF. Written as DNA, the CDR3 is TGTGCCAGTAGTCCTCCCGGGGAGCTGTTTTTT.

This clone was observed a single time. The genes are TRBV5-1 and TRBJ1-1, with D maybe TRBD1 (6 bases). V dropped 0 bases and J dropped 3 bases, with 6 bases sitting between them. The CDR3 totals 13 residues. The V gene's germline CDR1 is SGHRS and CDR2 YFSETQ. CDR3 amino acids: CASSLGQDTEAFF. For the CDR3, the DNA is TGCGCCAGCAGCTTGGGACAGGACACTGAAGCTTTCTTT.

The chain links TRBV28 to TRBJ1-5; TRBD1 agrees at 7 bases. With 6 bases clipped from V and 4 bases from J, the junction kept 9 bases outside the gene matches. The CDR3 runs 15 residues. The V gene's germline CDR1 is MDHEN and CDR2 SYDVKM. CDR3 amino acids: CASRSPGGENQPQHF. The DNA for the CDR3 is TGTGCCAGCAGGTCCCCAGGGGGAGAGAATCAGCCCCAGCATTTT.

V gene TRBV2 combines with J gene TRBJ2-2; 7 bases agree with TRBD2. With 6 bases clipped from V and 6 bases from J, the junction kept 1 base outside the gene matches. The CDR3 has 12 amino acids. Germline CDR1 reads SNHLY; CDR2 reads FYNNEI. The CDR3 DNA reads TGTGCCAGCAGGGCGGGAGCCGGGGAGCTGTTTTTT. This sequence encodes CASRAGAGELFF. The whole variable domain, remainder taken from reference TRBV2 and TRBJ2-2, is EPEVTQTPSHQVTQMGQEVILRCVPISNHLYFYWYRQILGQKVEFLVSFYNNEISEKSEIFDDQFSVERPDGSNFTLKIRSTKLEDSAMYFCASRAGAGELFFGEGSRLTVL.

Details on this clone: This likely traces to a read error, being one base from a far larger clone. In the same sample, other DNA sequences code for this CDR3. This chain connects TRBV7-2 to TRBJ2-7; TRBD1 matches 7 bases. V trimming: 3 bases; J trimming: 2 bases; junction bases outside the gene matches: 1. The CDR3 loop spans 13 amino acids. The germline CDR1 and CDR2 sequences are SGHTA and FQGNSA. CDR3 coding DNA: TGTGCCAGCAGCTTTGGACAGGCCTACGAGCAGTACTTC. Protein product: CASSFGQAYEQYF.

This clone was seen a few times. The chain carries TRBV14 and TRBJ2-5; TRBD2 is a possible D gene (6 bases). Looked up from germline, CDR1 is SGHDN and CDR2 is FVKESK. V lost 4 bases to trimming and J lost 5 bases, with 17 bases between them. This CDR3 comprises 15 residues. In DNA form, the CDR3 reads TGTGCCAGCAGCCTAATTAGGGGCGCGGGGGAGACCCAGTACTTC. Protein product: CASSLIRGAGETQYF.

This clone was counted only a few times. V gene TRBV5-1 combines with J gene TRBJ2-7; 9 bases agree with TRBD1. Germline-derived CDR1 and CDR2 are SGHRS and YFSETQ. Germline trimming cut 1 base from V and 5 bases from J; bases unmatched to any gene: 13. The CDR3 has 17 residues. CDR3 in amino acids: CASSLFLTGTGIDEQYF. CDR3 in DNA: TGCGCCAGCAGCTTGTTTTTAACCGGGACAGGGATCGACGAGCAGTACTTC.